This T cell receptor (beta chain) was obtained from a study of beta chain features in type 1 diabetes. Whole-study findings and limits: Amplification by PCR could prefer shorter templates, with the same effect in patients and controls. All four CD4+ subsets of Type 1 diabetes patients contained TCRB CDR3s that were moderately but significantly shorter.

Expressed TCRB transcripts were sequenced, since all the RNA that had been isolated was reverse transcribed. TCRdb keeps only in-frame clones here, not all; method: immunoSEQ multiplex PCR. The table records some 360,000 clones, around 10% of them present only once. Germline CDR1 and CDR2: SQVTM and ANQGSEA. V lost 1 base and J lost 1, with 14 bases in between. The CDR3 has 15 amino acids. This clone came up many times. Its antigen is currently unknown. The chain couples TRBV29-1 to TRBJ2-7, with D possibly matching TRBD1 (5 bases). The clonotype comes from a man younger than 40 with type 1 diabetes. Sequencing was performed on central memory CD4+ T cells from blood. The CDR3 is CSVEGQGIFSYEQYF. The CDR3 nucleotides are TGCAGCGTTGAAGGCCAGGGCATCTTTTCCTACGAGCAGTACTTC.